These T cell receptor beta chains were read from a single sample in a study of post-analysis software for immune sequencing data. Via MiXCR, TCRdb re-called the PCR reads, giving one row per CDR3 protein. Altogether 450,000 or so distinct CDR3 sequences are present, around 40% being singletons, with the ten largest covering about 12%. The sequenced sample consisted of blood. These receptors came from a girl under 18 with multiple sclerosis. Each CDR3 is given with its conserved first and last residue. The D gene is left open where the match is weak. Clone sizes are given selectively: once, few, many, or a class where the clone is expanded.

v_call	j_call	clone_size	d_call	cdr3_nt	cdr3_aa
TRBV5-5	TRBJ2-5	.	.	TGTGCCAGCAGCTCCCTGTACCAAGAGACCCAGTACTTC	CASSSLYQETQYF
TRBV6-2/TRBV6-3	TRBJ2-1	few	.	TGTGCCAGCAGTTACTCCTCAGGGCAAATTAACAATGAGCAGTTCTTC	CASSYSSGQINNEQFF
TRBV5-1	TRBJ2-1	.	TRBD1	TGCGCCAGCAGCAAAGGGACAGGCCTTCCCGAGGCGAGAGCCTACAATGAGCAGTTCTTC	CASSKGTGLPEARAYNEQFF
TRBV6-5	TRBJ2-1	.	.	TGTGCCAGCATGAGAGGTAGCGATGATGAGCAGTTCTTC	CASMRGSDDEQFF
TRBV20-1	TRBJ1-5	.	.	TGCAGTGCCCCTCGGCAGGGAGTCAATCAGCCCCAGCATTTT	CSAPRQGVNQPQHF
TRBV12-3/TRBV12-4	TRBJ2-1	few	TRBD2	TGTGCCAGCAGCGAGCGGGAGGGCCATAATGAGCAGTTCTTC	CASSEREGHNEQFF
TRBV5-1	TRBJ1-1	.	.	TGCGCCAGCAGCCTTCTTCCTGGGTCTTGGGACACTGAAGCTTTCTTT	CASSLLPGSWDTEAFF
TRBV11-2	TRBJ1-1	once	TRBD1	TGTGCCAGCAGCCCCATCCCCCTCAGGGGGGAGAACACTGAAGCTTTCTTT	CASSPIPLRGENTEAFF
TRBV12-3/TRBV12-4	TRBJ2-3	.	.	TGTGCCAGCAGCCTGACAGCGAGCACAGATACGGAATATTTT	CASSLTASTDTEYF
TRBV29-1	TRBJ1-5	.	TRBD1	TGCAGCGTTGCAGGGGGAGGGAATCAGCCCCAGCATTTT	CSVAGGGNQPQHF
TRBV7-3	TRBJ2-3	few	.	TGTGCCAGCGGGACCCCCGGGTCAGATACGCAGTATTTT	CASGTPGSDTQYF
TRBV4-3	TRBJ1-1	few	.	TGCGCCAGCAGCCAAGATGCCGTCTCCCTACAGGCTGAAGCTTTCTTT	CASSQDAVSLQAEAFF
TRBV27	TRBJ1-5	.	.	TGTGCCAGCAGTTCGGGCGGAACTGGCAATCAGCCCCAGCATTTT	CASSSGGTGNQPQHF
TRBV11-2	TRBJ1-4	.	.	TGTGCCAGCAGCCCTTCGGACACCTTGGGGGAAAAACTGTTTTTT	CASSPSDTLGEKLFF
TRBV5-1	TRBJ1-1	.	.	TGCGCCAGCACCTCCTCCGGGGGCTACACTGAAGCTTTCTTT	CASTSSGGYTEAFF
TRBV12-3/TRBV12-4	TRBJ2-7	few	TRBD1	TGTGCCAGCAGTTTAGCCCCTTCGTATCACAGGGGGCATTACGAGCAGTACTTC	CASSLAPSYHRGHYEQYF
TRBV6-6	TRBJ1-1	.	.	TGTGCCAGCAGTCCTCGGAGGGGGGAAGCTTTCTTT	CASSPRRGEAFF
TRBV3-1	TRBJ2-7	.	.	TGTGCCAGCGGCGAGAGCTCCTACGAGCAGTACTTC	CASGESSYEQYF